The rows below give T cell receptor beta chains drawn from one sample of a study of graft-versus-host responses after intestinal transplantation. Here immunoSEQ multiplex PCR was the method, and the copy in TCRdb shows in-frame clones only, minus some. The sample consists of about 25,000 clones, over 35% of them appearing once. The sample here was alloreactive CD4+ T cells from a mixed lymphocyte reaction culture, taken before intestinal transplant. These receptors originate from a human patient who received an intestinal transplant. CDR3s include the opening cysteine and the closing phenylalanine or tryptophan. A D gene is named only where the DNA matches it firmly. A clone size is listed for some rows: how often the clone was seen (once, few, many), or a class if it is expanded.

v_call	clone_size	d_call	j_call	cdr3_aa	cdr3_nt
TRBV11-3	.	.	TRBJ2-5	CASSFMRGGQETQYF	TGTGCCAGCAGCTTTATGCGGGGAGGCCAAGAGACCCAGTACTTC
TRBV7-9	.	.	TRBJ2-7	CASSVSNGYEQYF	TGTGCCAGCAGCGTTTCAAACGGCTACGAGCAGTACTTC
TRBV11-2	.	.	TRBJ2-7	CASSLYYEQYF	TGTGCCAGCAGCTTATACTACGAGCAGTACTTC
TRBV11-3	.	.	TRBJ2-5	CASSLGARYQETQYF	TGTGCCAGCAGCTTAGGTGCGAGGTACCAAGAGACCCAGTACTTC
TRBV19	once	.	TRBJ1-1	CASSIAGQNTEAFF	TGTGCCAGTAGTATAGCGGGACAGAACACTGAAGCTTTCTTT
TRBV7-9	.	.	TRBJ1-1	CASSLVVVRGQDTEAFF	TGTGCCAGCAGCTTAGTGGTCGTTCGGGGACAAGACACTGAAGCTTTCTTT
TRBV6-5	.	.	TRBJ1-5	CASRVGGGNNQPQHF	TGTGCCAGCAGGGTGGGAGGGGGGAACAATCAGCCCCAGCATTTT
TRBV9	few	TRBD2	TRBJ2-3	CASSVAAGDFTDTQYF	TGTGCCAGCAGCGTAGCGGCGGGGGACTTCACAGATACGCAGTATTTT
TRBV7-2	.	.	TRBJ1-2	CASSLGGGYTF	TGTGCCAGCAGCTTAGGGGGCGGCTACACCTTC
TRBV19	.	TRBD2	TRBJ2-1	CAISKYGLAASSSYNEQFF	TGTGCCATCAGTAAATACGGACTAGCGGCATCAAGCTCCTACAATGAGCAGTTCTTC
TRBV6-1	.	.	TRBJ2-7	CASSDPGLNYEQYF	TGTGCCAGCAGTGATCCGGGACTTAACTACGAGCAGTACTTC
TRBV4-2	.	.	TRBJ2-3	CASSLRLRSTDTQYF	TGTGCCAGCAGCCTACGTCTTCGGAGCACAGATACGCAGTATTTT
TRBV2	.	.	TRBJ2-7	CASSGDPPSEQYF	TGTGCCAGCAGCGGGGATCCCCCTTCCGAGCAGTACTTC
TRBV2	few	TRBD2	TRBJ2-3	CASTKGLAQSTDTQYF	TGTGCCAGCACCAAGGGACTAGCGCAAAGCACAGATACGCAGTATTTT
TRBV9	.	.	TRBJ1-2	CASSPNAGLGGYTF	TGTGCCAGCAGCCCCAACGCGGGGTTGGGTGGCTACACCTTC
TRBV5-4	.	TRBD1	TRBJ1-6	CASSLEGQGVSPLHF	TGTGCCAGCAGCTTGGAGGGACAGGGGGTTTCACCCCTCCACTTT
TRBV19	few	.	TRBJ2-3	CASSGQPTDTQYF	TGTGCCAGTAGTGGACAGCCCACAGATACGCAGTATTTT
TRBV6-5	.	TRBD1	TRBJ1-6	CASSSRRRGSSPLHF	TGTGCCAGCAGTTCCCGCCGCAGGGGGAGTTCACCCCTCCACTTT
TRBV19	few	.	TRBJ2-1	CASRPPGYNEQFF	TGTGCCAGTAGACCGCCCGGGTACAATGAGCAGTTCTTC
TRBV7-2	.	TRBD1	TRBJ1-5	CASSLGDRYQPQHF	TGTGCCAGCAGCTTAGGGGACAGGTATCAGCCCCAGCATTTT
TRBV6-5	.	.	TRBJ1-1	CASSAPFSTKTEAFF	TGTGCCAGCAGCGCACCCTTCTCGACAAAGACTGAAGCTTTCTTT
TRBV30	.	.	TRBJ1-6	CAWSTAKTPLHF	TGTGCCTGGAGTACAGCCAAGACACCCCTCCACTTT
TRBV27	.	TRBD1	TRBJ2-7	CATSFWIGQGSRQYF	TGTGCCACTTCCTTTTGGATAGGACAGGGCAGCCGGCAGTACTTC
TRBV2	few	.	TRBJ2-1	CASSETLRYSYNEQFF	TGTGCCAGCAGTGAAACTTTGAGGTACTCCTACAATGAGCAGTTCTTC
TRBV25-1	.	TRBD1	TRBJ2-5	CASSAYWTGKETQYF	TGTGCCAGCAGTGCCTATTGGACAGGGAAAGAGACCCAGTACTTC
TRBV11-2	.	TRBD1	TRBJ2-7	CASSLDKYRDRVYEQYF	TGTGCCAGCAGCCTGGATAAGTACCGGGACAGGGTCTACGAGCAGTACTTC
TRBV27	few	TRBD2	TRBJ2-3	CASSRLAGASDTQYF	TGTGCCAGCAGTCGACTAGCGGGAGCGTCTGATACGCAGTATTTT